This T cell receptor (beta chain) emerged from a study of T cells in Graves' hyperthyroidism and ophthalmopathy. TCR beta CDR3 regions were amplified from RNA transcripts. The HTBI set primed first-round TCR CDR3 RT-PCR. TCRdb redid the calling of the multiplex PCR reads with MiXCR, one entry per CDR3 protein. The data hold fewer than 650,000 distinct CDR3 sequences, with about 14% observed a single time. The PBMCs had their origin in roughly 9.4 ml of fresh peripheral blood. The germline CDR1 and CDR2 sequences are SEHNR and FQNEAQ (reference sequence). The CDR3 extends over 13 amino acids. V was shortened by 5 bases and J by 5 bases, with 12 bases between the two germline ends. Broader study findings: Blood also showed most of the thyroid clonotypes that were expanded above 0.001. Ophthalmopathy was model-predicted a median approximately 6.9 months pre-onset.

This clonotype was seen only a few times. Its antigen is not identified. Material: blood. The chain has TRBV7-9 and TRBJ1-1; D gene unclear. The receptor's source is a young woman with Graves' hyperthyroidism that later progressed to Graves' ophthalmopathy. The chain's CDR3 is CASSAVSGTEAFF. DNA for the CDR3: TGTGCCAGCAGCGCGGTCAGCGGGACTGAAGCTTTCTTT.